This TCR beta chain was sequenced in a study of early T cells in non-severe SARS-CoV-2 infection. The overall study: Whole-blood bulk RNA, unsorted, was sequenced, and chains were unpaired.

Germline CDR1 and CDR2: MGHRA and YSYEKL. CDR3 length: 13 residues. Concerning this clonotype: Compared with germline, one end of the junction differs, possibly owing to a read error.

TCRdb re-called the 5' RACE reads with MiXCR, one entry per CDR3 protein. The sample consists of some 40,000 distinct CDR3 sequences, roughly 7.9% of them appearing once. Sequenced here: whole blood, sampled at baseline. This chain connects TRBV4-1 to TRBJ2-4, with 7 bases fitting TRBD1. This TCR was recovered from an adult who was a healthcare worker with PCR-confirmed SARS-CoV-2 infection or an uninfected control (not recorded which). The CDR3 DNA reads TGCCCCAGCAGCCAAGATCTGGGCCAGGGGGAACTGTTC. Protein: CPSSQDLGQGELF.